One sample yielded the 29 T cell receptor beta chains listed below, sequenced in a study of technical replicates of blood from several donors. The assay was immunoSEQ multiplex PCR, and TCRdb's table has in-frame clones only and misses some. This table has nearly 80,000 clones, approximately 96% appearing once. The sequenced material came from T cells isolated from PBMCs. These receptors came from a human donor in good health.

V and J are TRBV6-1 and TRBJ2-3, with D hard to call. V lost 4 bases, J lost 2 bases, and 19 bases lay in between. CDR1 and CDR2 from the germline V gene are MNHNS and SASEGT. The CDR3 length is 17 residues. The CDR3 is CASSALQVSLPTDTQYF. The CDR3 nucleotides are TGTGCCAGCAGTGCCCTTCAGGTCTCCCTTCCCACAGATACGCAGTATTTT.

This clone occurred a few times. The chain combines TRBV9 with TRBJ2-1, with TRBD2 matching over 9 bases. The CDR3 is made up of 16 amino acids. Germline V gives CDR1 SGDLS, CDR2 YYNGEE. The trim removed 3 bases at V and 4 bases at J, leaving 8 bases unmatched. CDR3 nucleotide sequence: TGTGCCAGCAGCGGCAATACGCGGGAGGGATACAATGAGCAGTTCTTC. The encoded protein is CASSGNTREGYNEQFF.

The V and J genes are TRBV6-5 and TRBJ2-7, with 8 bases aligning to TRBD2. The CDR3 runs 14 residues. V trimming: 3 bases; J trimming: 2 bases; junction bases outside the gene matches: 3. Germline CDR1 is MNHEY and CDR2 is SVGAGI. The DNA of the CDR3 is TGTGCCAGCAGTTATAACGGGAGGGCCTACGAGCAGTACTTC. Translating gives CASSYNGRAYEQYF.

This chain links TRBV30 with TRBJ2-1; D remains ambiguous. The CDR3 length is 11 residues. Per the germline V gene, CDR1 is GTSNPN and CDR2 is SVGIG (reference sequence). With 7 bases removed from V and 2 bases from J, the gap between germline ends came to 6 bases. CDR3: CASTPYNEQFF. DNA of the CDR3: TGTGCCTCGACTCCCTACAATGAGCAGTTCTTC.

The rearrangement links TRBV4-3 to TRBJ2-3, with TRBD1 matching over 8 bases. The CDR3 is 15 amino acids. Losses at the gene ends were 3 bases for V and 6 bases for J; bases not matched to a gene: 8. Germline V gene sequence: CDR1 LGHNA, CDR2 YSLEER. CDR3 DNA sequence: TGCGCCAGCAGCCAGGGGACAGGAGTTACCGATACGCAGTATTTT. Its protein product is CASSQGTGVTDTQYF.

This chain's CDR3 is CASSLARGLAGSSYEQYF. In nucleotides, the CDR3 is TGTGCCAGCAGCTTAGCGCGGGGACTAGCGGGAAGCTCTTACGAGCAGTACTTC. The rearrangement joins TRBV7-9 to TRBJ2-7, with 13 bases aligning to TRBD2. There are 18 residues in the CDR3. Germline CDR1 and CDR2: SEHNR and FQNEAQ (reference sequence). V lost 0 bases to trimming and J lost 4 bases; unmatched junction nucleotides: 9.

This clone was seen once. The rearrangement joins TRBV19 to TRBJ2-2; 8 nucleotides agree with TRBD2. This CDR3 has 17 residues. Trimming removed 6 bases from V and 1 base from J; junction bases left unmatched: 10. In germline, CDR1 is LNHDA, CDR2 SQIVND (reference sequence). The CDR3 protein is CASSRSSGGRNTGELFF. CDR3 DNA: TGTGCCAGTAGCAGATCTTCGGGAGGGCGGAACACCGGGGAGCTGTTTTTT.

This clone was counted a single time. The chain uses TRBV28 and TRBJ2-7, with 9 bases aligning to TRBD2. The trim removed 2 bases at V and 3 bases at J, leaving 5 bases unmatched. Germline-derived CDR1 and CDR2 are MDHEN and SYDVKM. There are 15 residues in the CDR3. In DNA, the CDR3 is TGTGCCAGCAGTTTAGTGGTAGCGGGGGACTACGAGCAGTACTTC. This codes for CASSLVVAGDYEQYF.

CDR3 sequence: CASSEYQGYKAFF. CDR3 DNA sequence: TGTGCCAGCAGTGAATATCAGGGGTACAAAGCTTTCTTT. The chain combines TRBV25-1 with TRBJ1-1, with D possibly being TRBD1 (6 bases). The CDR3 spans 13 residues. V was pared by 0 bases and J by 9 bases, with 11 bases between. Germline loops: CDR1 MGHDK, CDR2 SYGVNS. Drawing the rest from reference TRBV25-1 and TRBJ1-1, the complete variable domain is EADIYQTPRYLVIGTGKKITLECSQTMGHDKMYWYQQDPGMELHLIHYSYGVNSTEKGDLSSESTVSRIRTEHFPLTLESARPSHTSQYLCASSEYQGYKAFFGQGTRLTVV.

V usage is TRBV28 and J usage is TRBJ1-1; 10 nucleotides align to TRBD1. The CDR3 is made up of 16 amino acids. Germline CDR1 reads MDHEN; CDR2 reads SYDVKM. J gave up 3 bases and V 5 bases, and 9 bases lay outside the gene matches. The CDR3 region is CASSGRDRGFYTEAFF. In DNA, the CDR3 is TGTGCCAGCAGTGGCCGGGACAGGGGTTTCTACACTGAAGCTTTCTTT. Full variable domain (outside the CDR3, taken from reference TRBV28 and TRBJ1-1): DVKVTQSSRYLVKRTGEKVFLECVQDMDHENMFWYRQDPGLGLRLIYFSYDVKMKEKGDIPEGYSVSREKKERFSLILESASTNQTSMYLCASSGRDRGFYTEAFFGQGTRLTVV.

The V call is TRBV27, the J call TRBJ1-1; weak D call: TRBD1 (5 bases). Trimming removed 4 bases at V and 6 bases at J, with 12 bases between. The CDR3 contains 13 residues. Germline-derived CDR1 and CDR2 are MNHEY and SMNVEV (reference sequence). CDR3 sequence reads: CASSWAVGAEAFF. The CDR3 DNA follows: TGTGCCAGCAGTTGGGCGGTAGGGGCTGAAGCTTTCTTT.

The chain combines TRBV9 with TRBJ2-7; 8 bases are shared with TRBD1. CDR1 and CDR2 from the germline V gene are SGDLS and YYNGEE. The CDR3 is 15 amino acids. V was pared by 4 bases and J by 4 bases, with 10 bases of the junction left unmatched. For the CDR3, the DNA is TGTGCCAGCAGCACGTCCGGGACAGGAGTATACGAGCAGTACTTC. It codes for CASSTSGTGVYEQYF.

CDR3 loop: CASSIGGTDTQYF. The CDR3 DNA follows: TGTGCCAGTAGTATAGGCGGCACAGATACGCAGTATTTT. The chain recombines TRBV19 with TRBJ2-3, with no clear D. This CDR3 comprises 13 residues. V was pared by 1 base and J by 1 base, with 3 bases between. Per germline, CDR1 LNHDA and CDR2 SQIVND (reference sequence).

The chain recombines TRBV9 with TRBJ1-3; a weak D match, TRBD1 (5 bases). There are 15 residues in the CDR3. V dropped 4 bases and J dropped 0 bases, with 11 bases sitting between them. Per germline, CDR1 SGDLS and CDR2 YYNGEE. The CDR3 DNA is TGTGCCAGCAGCCCCGGGGGGTTCTCTGGAAACACCATATATTTT. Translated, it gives CASSPGGFSGNTIYF.

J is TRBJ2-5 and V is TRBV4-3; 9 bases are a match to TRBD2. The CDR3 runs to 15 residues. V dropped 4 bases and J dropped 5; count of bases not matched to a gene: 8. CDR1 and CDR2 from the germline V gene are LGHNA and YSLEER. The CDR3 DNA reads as TGCGCCAGCAGCCCGATAGCGGGAGTTAGGGAGACCCAGTACTTC. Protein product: CASSPIAGVRETQYF.

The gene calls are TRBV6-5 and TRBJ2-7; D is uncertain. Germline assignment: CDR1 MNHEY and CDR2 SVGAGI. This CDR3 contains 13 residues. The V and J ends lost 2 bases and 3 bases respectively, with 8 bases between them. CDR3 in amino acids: CASSYGPYYEQYF. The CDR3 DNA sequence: TGTGCCAGCAGTTACGGGCCTTACTACGAGCAGTACTTC.

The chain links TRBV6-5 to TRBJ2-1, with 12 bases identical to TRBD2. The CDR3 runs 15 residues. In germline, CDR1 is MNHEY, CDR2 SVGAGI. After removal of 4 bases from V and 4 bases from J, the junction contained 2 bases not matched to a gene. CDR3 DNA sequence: TGTGCCAGCAGTTCGACTAGCGGGAGTTACAATGAGCAGTTCTTC. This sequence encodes CASSSTSGSYNEQFF.

The chain's CDR3 is CASSSDREVNEQYF. The CDR3 DNA sequence: TGTGCCAGCAGTAGCGACAGGGAGGTCAACGAGCAGTACTTC. The genes are TRBV28 and TRBJ2-7; weak D call: TRBD1 (7 bases). V lost 5 bases to trimming and J lost 5 bases, with 16 bases between them. Per germline, CDR1 MDHEN and CDR2 SYDVKM. The CDR3 covers 14 residues.

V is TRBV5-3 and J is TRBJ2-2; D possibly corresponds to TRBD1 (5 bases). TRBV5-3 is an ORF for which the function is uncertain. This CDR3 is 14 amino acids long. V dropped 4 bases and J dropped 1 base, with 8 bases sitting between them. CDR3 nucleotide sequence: TGTGCCAGAAGCACAACAGGGAACACCGGGGAGCTGTTTTTT. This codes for CARSTTGNTGELFF.

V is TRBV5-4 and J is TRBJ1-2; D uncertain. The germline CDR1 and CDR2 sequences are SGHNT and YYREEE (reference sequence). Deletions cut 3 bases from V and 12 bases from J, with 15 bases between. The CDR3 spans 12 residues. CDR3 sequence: CASSSDWLANTF. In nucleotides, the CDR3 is TGTGCCAGCAGCTCCGATTGGCTAGCGAACACCTTC. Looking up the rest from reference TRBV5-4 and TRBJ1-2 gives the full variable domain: ETGVTQSPTHLIKTRGQQVTLRCSSQSGHNTVSWYQQALGQGPQFIFQYYREEENGRGNFPPRFSGLQFPNYSSELNVNALELDDSALYLCASSSDWLANTFGSGTRLTVV.

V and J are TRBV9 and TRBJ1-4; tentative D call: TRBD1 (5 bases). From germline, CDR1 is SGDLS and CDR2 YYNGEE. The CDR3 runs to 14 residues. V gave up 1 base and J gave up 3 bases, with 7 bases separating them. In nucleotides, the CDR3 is TGTGCCAGCAGCGTATGGGGGGCTAATGAAAAACTGTTTTTT. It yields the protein CASSVWGANEKLFF. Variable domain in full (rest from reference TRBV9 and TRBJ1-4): DSGVTQTPKHLITATGQRVTLRCSPRSGDLSVYWYQQSLDQGLQFLIQYYNGEERAKGNILERFSAQQFPDLHSELNLSSLELGDSALYFCASSVWGANEKLFFGSGTQLSVL.

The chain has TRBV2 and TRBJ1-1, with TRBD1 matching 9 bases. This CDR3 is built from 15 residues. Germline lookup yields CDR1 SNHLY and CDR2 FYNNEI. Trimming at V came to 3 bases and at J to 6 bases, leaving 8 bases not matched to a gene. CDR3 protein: CASSEGRTGAAEAFF. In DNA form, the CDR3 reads TGTGCCAGCAGTGAGGGTAGGACAGGGGCCGCTGAAGCTTTCTTT.

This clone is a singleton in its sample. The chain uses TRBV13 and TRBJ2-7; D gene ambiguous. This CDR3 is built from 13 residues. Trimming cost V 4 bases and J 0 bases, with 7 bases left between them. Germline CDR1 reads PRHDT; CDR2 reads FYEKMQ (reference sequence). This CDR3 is CASSSRASYEQYF. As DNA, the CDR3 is TGTGCCAGCAGCTCTCGCGCCTCCTACGAGCAGTACTTC. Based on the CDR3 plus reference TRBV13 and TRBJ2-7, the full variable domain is AAGVIQSPRHLIKEKRETATLKCYPIPRHDTVYWYQQGPGQDPQFLISFYEKMQSDKGSIPDRFSAQQFSDYHSELNMSSLELGDSALYFCASSSRASYEQYFGPGTRLTVT.

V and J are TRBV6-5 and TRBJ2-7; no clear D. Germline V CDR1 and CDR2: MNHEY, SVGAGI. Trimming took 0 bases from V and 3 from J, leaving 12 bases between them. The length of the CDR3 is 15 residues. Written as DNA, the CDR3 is TGTGCCAGCAGTTACTCGAAGTCGGGTATCTACGAGCAGTACTTC. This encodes CASSYSKSGIYEQYF.

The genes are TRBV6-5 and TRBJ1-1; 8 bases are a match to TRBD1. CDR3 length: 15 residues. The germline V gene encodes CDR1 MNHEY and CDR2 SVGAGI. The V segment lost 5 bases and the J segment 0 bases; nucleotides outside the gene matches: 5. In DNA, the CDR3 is TGTGCCAGCAGTACACCAGGGGGCTTGAACACTGAAGCTTTCTTT. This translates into CASSTPGGLNTEAFF.

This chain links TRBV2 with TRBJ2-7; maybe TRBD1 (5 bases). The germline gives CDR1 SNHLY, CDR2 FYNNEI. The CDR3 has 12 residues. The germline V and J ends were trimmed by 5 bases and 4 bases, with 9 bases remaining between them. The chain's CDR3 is CASSRQLYEQYF. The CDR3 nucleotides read TGTGCCAGCAGTCGACAGTTATACGAGCAGTACTTC.

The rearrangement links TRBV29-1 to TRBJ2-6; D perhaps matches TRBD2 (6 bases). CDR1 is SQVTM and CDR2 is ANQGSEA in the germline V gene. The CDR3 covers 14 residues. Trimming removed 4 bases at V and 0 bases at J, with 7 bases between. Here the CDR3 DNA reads TGCAGCGTTGCCGGGGGCTCTGGGGCCAACGTCCTGACTTTC. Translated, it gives CSVAGGSGANVLTF.

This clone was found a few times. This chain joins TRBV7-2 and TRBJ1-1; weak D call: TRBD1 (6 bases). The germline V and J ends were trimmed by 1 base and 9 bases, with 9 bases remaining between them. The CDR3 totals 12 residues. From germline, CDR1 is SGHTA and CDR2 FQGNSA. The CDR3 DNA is TGTGCCAGCAGCTTAGACAGGGCCAAAGCTTTCTTT. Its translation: CASSLDRAKAFF.

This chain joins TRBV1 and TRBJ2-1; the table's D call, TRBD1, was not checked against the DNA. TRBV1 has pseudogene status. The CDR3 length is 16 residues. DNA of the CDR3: TGCACCAGCAGCCAAGATGTCAGTGATTCCTACAATGAGCAGTTCTTC. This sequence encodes CTSSQDVSDSYNEQFF.